The following is a T cell receptor beta chain sequence with its context. Germline V gene lookup returns CDR1 SEHNR and CDR2 FQNEAQ (reference sequence). The length of the CDR3 is 13 residues. V lost 5 bases, J lost 3 bases, and 10 bases lay in between. The sample originates from a study of Ad26.COV2.S vaccination and SARS-CoV-2 variants. The data were produced by immunoSEQ multiplex PCR, yet TCRdb's version contains in-frame clones alone and is incomplete. This sample has some 320,000 clones; 86% occur once, and the top ten carry under 2%. Indicated treatment: about 20 received Ad26.COV2.S at low or high dose, single or two shots; 5 received placebo; per-sample allocation not given. Sampling occurred on day 63 after the first vaccine or placebo injection.

The gene calls are TRBV7-9 and TRBJ1-2; D gene ambiguous. The receptor was derived from a person aged 18-60 years who received the Ad26.COV2.S COVID-19 vaccine or a placebo. The sequenced sample was peripheral blood, obtained in a trial of Ad26.COV2.S vaccine versus placebo. For the CDR3, the DNA is TGTGCCAGCAGCATCGAAGTGGACTATGGCTACACCTTC. Protein: CASSIEVDYGYTF.